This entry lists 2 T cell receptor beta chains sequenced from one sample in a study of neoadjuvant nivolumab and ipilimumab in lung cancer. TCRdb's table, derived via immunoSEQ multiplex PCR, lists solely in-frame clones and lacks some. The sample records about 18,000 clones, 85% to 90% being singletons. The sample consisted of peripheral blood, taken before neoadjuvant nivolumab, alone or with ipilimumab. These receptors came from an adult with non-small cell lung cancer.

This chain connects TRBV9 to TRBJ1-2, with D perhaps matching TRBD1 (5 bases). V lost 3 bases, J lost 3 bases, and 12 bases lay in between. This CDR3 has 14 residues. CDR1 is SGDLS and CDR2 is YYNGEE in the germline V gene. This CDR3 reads CASSGSGGDYGYTF. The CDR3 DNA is TGTGCCAGCAGCGGGTCCGGGGGGGACTATGGCTACACCTTC.

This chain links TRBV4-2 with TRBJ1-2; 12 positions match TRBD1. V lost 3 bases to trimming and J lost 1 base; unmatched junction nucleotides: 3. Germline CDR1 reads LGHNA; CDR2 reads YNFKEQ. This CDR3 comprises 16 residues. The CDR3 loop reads CASSHGTGGYNYGYTF. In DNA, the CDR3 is TGTGCCAGCAGCCATGGGACAGGGGGCTATAACTATGGCTACACCTTC.